These 17 T cell receptor beta chains were all obtained from the same sample, sequenced in a study of response to subunit inactivated influenza vaccine. Using its own MiXCR run on the RT-PCR reads, TCRdb lists one record per CDR3 protein. The sample includes some 160,000 distinct CDR3 sequences, about a tenth seen only once; the top ten take 12%. The specimen was non-naive T cells sorted from PBMCs, collected about 6 weeks after vaccination. The receptors derive from a man between 45 and 60 years old who received an inactivated influenza vaccine.

There are a few counts of this clonotype. The CDR3 loop reads CASSEDSYTNTGELFF. The CDR3 DNA follows: TGTGCCAGCAGTGAAGACAGCTATACGAACACCGGGGAGCTGTTTTTT. The V call is TRBV6-4, the J call TRBJ2-2; possibly TRBD1 for D (5 bases). The germline V gene encodes CDR1 MRHNA and CDR2 SNTAGT. The V and J ends lost 3 bases and 0 bases respectively, with 11 bases between them. The CDR3 runs 16 residues.

This clonotype showed up just a few times. J is TRBJ2-1 and V is TRBV19; 10 bases align to TRBD2. The CDR3 has 14 residues. Germline loops: CDR1 LNHDA, CDR2 SQIVND (reference sequence). Losses at the gene ends were 3 bases for V and 10 bases for J; bases not matched to a gene: 6. CDR3 sequence: CASSIVSSGGEQFF. CDR3 bases: TGTGCCAGTAGTATCGTGTCTAGCGGGGGAGAGCAGTTCTTC.

This clonotype has a count of ten or more. The chain has TRBV9 and TRBJ2-5; the match to TRBD2 covers 10 bases. The CDR3 spans 15 residues. Trimming at V came to 4 bases and at J to 4 bases, leaving 7 bases not matched to a gene. Germline CDR1 reads SGDLS; CDR2 reads YYNGEE. The CDR3 sequence: CASSPRGLAVETQYF. Written as DNA, the CDR3 is TGTGCCAGCAGCCCCAGAGGACTAGCGGTAGAGACCCAGTACTTC.

V usage is TRBV28 and J usage is TRBJ2-5; 10 bases are shared with TRBD2. Looked up from germline, CDR1 is MDHEN and CDR2 is SYDVKM. The junction had 12 bases not matched to a gene; V was cut back by 4 bases and J by 4 bases. The CDR3 contains 17 residues. The DNA for the CDR3 is TGTGCCAGCAGTTCCGCCTCTATGGTAGCGGGAGGAGAGACCCAGTACTTC. Encoded protein: CASSSASMVAGGETQYF. The variable domain in full, with the rest retrieved from reference TRBV28 and TRBJ2-5, is DVKVTQSSRYLVKRTGEKVFLECVQDMDHENMFWYRQDPGLGLRLIYFSYDVKMKEKGDIPEGYSVSREKKERFSLILESASTNQTSMYLCASSSASMVAGGETQYFGPGTRLLVL.

This clonotype was seen many times. The genes are TRBV6-2 or TRBV6-3 and TRBJ1-5; TRBD1 matches at 7 bases. V shed 6 bases and J 6 bases; nucleotides not matched to a gene: 8. This CDR3 region has 14 residues. Germline V gene sequence: CDR1 MNHEY, CDR2 SVGEGT. Written as DNA, the CDR3 is TGTGCCAGCAGCGAGACAGGGATAGCTCAGCCCCAGCATTTT. This codes for CASSETGIAQPQHF.

The genes are TRBV12-3 or TRBV12-4 and TRBJ2-2; maybe TRBD1 (5 bases). CDR3 length: 13 residues. Trimming removed 3 bases at V and 3 bases at J, with 5 bases between. The CDR3 here is CASSFRDTGELFF. The CDR3 DNA follows: TGTGCCAGCAGTTTCAGGGACACCGGGGAGCTGTTTTTT.

This clonotype was counted only a few times. A much larger clone differs by one base, so this may be a read error. The rearrangement joins TRBV7-2 to TRBJ2-3, with a possible D match to TRBD2 (6 bases). Per the germline V gene, CDR1 is SGHTA and CDR2 is FQGNSA. The CDR3 is 13 amino acids. The V and J ends lost 2 bases and 6 bases respectively, with 9 bases between them. CDR3 in DNA: TGTGCCAGCAGCTTATGGGAGGAGGATACGCAGTATTTT. Translating gives CASSLWEEDTQYF.

This clonotype was counted many times. V and J are TRBV18 and TRBJ1-1; 7 bases match TRBD1. The germline V gene has CDR1 KGHSH and CDR2 LQKENI. Unmatched junction bases numbered 7, after V lost 2 bases and J lost 1 base. The CDR3 totals 16 residues. The CDR3 sequence: CASSPTGVGGNTEAFF. The CDR3 bases are TGTGCCAGCTCACCAACAGGGGTCGGTGGGAACACTGAAGCTTTCTTT.

A single count supports this clonotype. This sequence joins TRBV6-2 or TRBV6-3 and TRBJ2-5, with 10 bases fitting TRBD2. CDR1 is MNHEY and CDR2 is SVGEGT in the germline V gene. CDR3 length equals 15 residues. Trimming cost V 6 bases and J 5 bases; bases outside gene matches: 9. The chain's CDR3 is CASSKTLAGVETQYF. In DNA, the CDR3 is TGTGCCAGCAGCAAAACTCTAGCGGGAGTTGAGACCCAGTACTTC.

This clonotype was recorded a few times. The chain recombines TRBV21-1 with TRBJ2-1; no check of the table's D call, TRBD1, against the DNA was made. TRBV21-1 is described as a pseudogene. CDR3 length: 16 residues. The CDR3 is CASSKSPGQSYNEQFF. CDR3 nucleotide sequence: TGTGCCAGCAGCAAATCTCCGGGACAGTCTTACAATGAGCAGTTCTTC.

V usage is TRBV27 and J usage is TRBJ2-7; maybe TRBD2 (6 bases). This CDR3 has 15 residues. The ends were cut back, 5 bases at V and 1 base at J, with 15 bases in the middle. Germline lookup yields CDR1 MNHEY and CDR2 SMNVEV (reference sequence). CDR3 DNA sequence: TGTGCCAGCAGTGCCGCGGGACTGGGGTCCTACGAGCAGTACTTC. Translation gives CASSAAGLGSYEQYF.

This clonotype came up a few times. V is TRBV6-1 and J is TRBJ2-3; the match to TRBD1 covers 7 bases. CDR1 is MNHNS and CDR2 is SASEGT in the germline V gene. V trimming: 6 bases; J trimming: 5 bases; junction bases outside the gene matches: 8. The CDR3 runs 14 residues. The CDR3 DNA follows: TGTGCCAGCAGGACCGGGACAGCCCGAGATACGCAGTATTTT. This encodes CASRTGTARDTQYF.

This clonotype was seen at least ten times. The V gene is TRBV24-1, the J gene TRBJ2-7; the D gene is possibly TRBD2 (5 bases). The CDR3 covers 14 residues. Germline-derived CDR1 and CDR2 are KGHDR and SFDVKD. The V and J ends lost 3 bases and 5 bases respectively, with 13 bases between them. The CDR3: CATSDPRGLNEQYF. CDR3 nucleotides: TGTGCCACCAGTGATCCAAGAGGGCTCAACGAGCAGTACTTC.

The V and J genes are TRBV27 and TRBJ2-7; D uncertain. The CDR3 has 15 residues. CDR1 and CDR2 from the germline V gene are MNHEY and SMNVEV (reference sequence). Trimming removed 2 bases from V and 5 bases from J, with 16 bases in between. CDR3 sequence: CASSLVLGTGHEQYF. The CDR3 nucleotides read TGTGCCAGCAGTTTAGTCCTGGGAACGGGCCACGAGCAGTACTTC.

V gene TRBV6-4 combines with J gene TRBJ1-1; D unclear. V lost 3 bases and J 1 base, leaving 6 bases between the germline ends. The CDR3 runs to 13 residues. CDR1 is MRHNA and CDR2 is SNTAGT in the germline V gene. The CDR3 DNA is TGTGCCAGCAGTGAACACCCGAACACTGAAGCTTTCTTT. This gives the protein CASSEHPNTEAFF.

This clonotype was recorded many times. The chain joins TRBV4-3 to TRBJ1-3, with D unclear. V was clipped by 0 bases and J by 8 bases, with 8 bases between them. CDR1 and CDR2 from the germline V gene are LGHNA and YSLEER. CDR3 length: 13 amino acids. CDR3: CASSQDWGYTIYF. CDR3 in DNA: TGCGCCAGCAGCCAAGATTGGGGATACACCATATATTTT.

Ten or more counts support this clonotype. The chain employs TRBV7-2 and TRBJ2-7; the D gene could be TRBD1 or TRBD2 (5 bases each). Germline lookup yields CDR1 SGHTA and CDR2 FQGNSA. CDR3 length: 15 residues. V lost 5 bases to trimming and J lost 7 bases, with 21 bases between them. The CDR3 coding sequence is TGTGCCAGCAGCACCAAGGGACGAGCGGTTGGAGAGCAGTACTTC. This sequence encodes CASSTKGRAVGEQYF.